Following are 28 T cell receptor beta chains from one sample sequenced in a study of identical twins. MiXCR, applied by TCRdb to the 5' RACE reads, yields one record per CDR3 protein. The repertoire holds 450,000 or so distinct CDR3 sequences, with more than 20% as singletons. These data were likewise used in another study, on T cells expressing NK-cell markers.

The source material was CD4+ T cells sorted from blood. The source is a young woman in good health.

This clonotype occurred a few times. The chain recombines TRBV20-1 with TRBJ1-2; 10 bases match TRBD1. This CDR3 is built from 13 residues. Germline V lookup: CDR1 DFQATT, CDR2 SNEGSKA (reference sequence). The ends lost 7 bases at V and 7 bases at J; junction bases unmatched: 9. The CDR3: CSVAGTGEVGYTF. In nucleotides, the CDR3 is TGCAGTGTCGCCGGGACAGGGGAGGTTGGCTACACCTTC.

The V gene is TRBV20-1, the J gene TRBJ1-2; no firm D call. V was shortened by 4 bases and J by 7 bases, with 10 bases between the two germline ends. This CDR3 is built from 11 residues. Germline CDR1 DFQATT, CDR2 SNEGSKA (reference sequence). The CDR3 DNA follows: TGCAGTGCTATAAGACAACTTGGCTACACCTTC. Encoded protein: CSAIRQLGYTF.

In this sample, this clonotype turned up a few times. The J gene is TRBJ2-1, the V gene TRBV2, with D perhaps matching TRBD1 (6 bases). Trimming removed 8 bases from V and 0 bases from J, with 14 bases in between. CDR3 length: 15 amino acids. Germline V lookup: CDR1 SNHLY, CDR2 FYNNEI. The CDR3 nucleotides read TGTGCCAGCGGGGGCAGGACAGACTCCTACAATGAGCAGTTCTTC. It encodes CASGGRTDSYNEQFF.

This clonotype has more than one count but fewer than ten. The chain carries TRBV20-1 and TRBJ1-5, with D unresolved. The CDR3 has 13 amino acids. V was clipped by 3 bases and J by 2 bases, with 8 bases between them. Germline V gives CDR1 DFQATT, CDR2 SNEGSKA (reference sequence). The CDR3 DNA sequence: TGCAGTGCTAGTGGCCCTCGCAATCAGCCCCAGCATTTT. This gives the protein CSASGPRNQPQHF.

This clonotype was seen a few times. V and J are TRBV12-5 and TRBJ1-3; no definite D call. CDR1 and CDR2 (germline): LGHNT, FRNRAP. The CDR3 has 11 residues. Trimming took 2 bases from V and 7 from J, leaving 3 bases between them. DNA for the CDR3: TGTGCTAGTGGTTTGAGTAACACCATATATTTT. Encoded protein: CASGLSNTIYF.

This clonotype has just a few counts. The chain joins TRBV6-1 to TRBJ2-2, with 9 bases fitting TRBD2. V shed 7 bases and J 7 bases; nucleotides not matched to a gene: 13. CDR3 length equals 16 residues. Germline V gene lookup returns CDR1 MNHNS and CDR2 SASEGT. CDR3: CASTPGASGTVGELFF. CDR3 DNA sequence: TGTGCCAGCACCCCAGGGGCTAGCGGGACAGTCGGGGAGCTGTTTTTT.

This clonotype was detected a few times. The chain carries TRBV7-2 and TRBJ2-7, with no clear D. This CDR3 region has 12 residues. V lost 8 bases and J lost 4, with 12 bases in between. Germline V gene lookup returns CDR1 SGHTA and CDR2 FQGNSA. CDR3 bases: TGTGCCAGCTCTGAGCAAGGGTACGAGCAGTACTTC. Its translation is CASSEQGYEQYF.

The chain combines TRBV6-2 or TRBV6-3 with TRBJ2-1, with 10 bases that match TRBD2. The CDR3 spans 14 residues. The ends lost 6 bases at V and 5 bases at J; junction bases unmatched: 4. Germline V gives CDR1 MNHEY, CDR2 SVGEGT. The CDR3 sequence is CASRRTSGNNEQFF. The CDR3 DNA follows: TGTGCCAGCAGGCGGACTAGCGGAAACAATGAGCAGTTCTTC.

J is TRBJ2-1 and V is TRBV12-3 or TRBV12-4; 8 bases match TRBD2. The CDR3 is 15 amino acids. V trimming: 6 bases; J trimming: 6 bases; junction bases outside the gene matches: 10. The CDR3 DNA reads TGTGCCAGCAGGGGAATAACTAGCGGCCGCAATGAGCAGTTCTTC. It is translated as CASRGITSGRNEQFF.

V usage is TRBV5-1 and J usage is TRBJ2-5; 8 bases fit TRBD2. V was clipped by 0 bases and J by 5 bases; unmatched bases: 9. Germline V gene lookup returns CDR1 SGHRS and CDR2 YFSETQ. The CDR3 has 16 residues. The CDR3 region has the DNA TGCGCCAGCAGCTTGGGTTACGACGGGAGGGGGGAGACCCAGTACTTC. Translated, it gives CASSLGYDGRGETQYF. Supplemented by reference TRBV5-1 and TRBJ2-5, the full variable domain reads KAGVTQTPRYLIKTRGQQVTLSCSPISGHRSVSWYQQTPGQGLQFLFEYFSETQRNKGNFPGRFSGRQFSNSRSEMNVSTLELGDSALYLCASSLGYDGRGETQYFGPGTRLLVL.

J is TRBJ2-1 and V is TRBV20-1; 13 bases fit TRBD2. The CDR3 has 15 residues. J gave up 6 bases and V 6 bases, and 8 bases lay outside the gene matches. Germline V CDR1 and CDR2: DFQATT, SNEGSKA (reference sequence). The CDR3 protein is CSAPTSGRFGNEQFF. The CDR3 DNA follows: TGCAGTGCGCCGACTAGCGGGAGGTTTGGCAATGAGCAGTTCTTC.

The chain is built from TRBV14 and TRBJ2-4; D is undetermined. Germline V gives CDR1 SGHDN, CDR2 FVKESK. The CDR3 loop spans 15 amino acids. V lost 0 bases to trimming and J lost 7 bases, with 13 bases between them. DNA of the CDR3: TGTGCCAGCAGCCAAGAAGAAGGGAAATTGAACATTCAGTACTTC. Encoded protein: CASSQEEGKLNIQYF. Full variable domain (outside the CDR3, taken from reference TRBV14 and TRBJ2-4): EAGVTQFPSHSVIEKGQTVTLRCDPISGHDNLYWYRRVMGKEIKFLLHFVKESKQDESGMPNNRFLAERTGGTYSTLKVQPAELEDSGVYFCASSQEEGKLNIQYFGAGTRLSVL.

V gene TRBV12-3 or TRBV12-4 combines with J gene TRBJ1-1, with D possibly matching TRBD1 (5 bases). V dropped 5 bases and J dropped 8 bases, with 12 bases sitting between them. The CDR3 extends over 12 amino acids. CDR3 amino acids: CASSAQGSEAFF. CDR3 DNA: TGTGCCAGCAGTGCCCAGGGTTCCGAAGCTTTCTTT.

This clonotype showed up just a few times. The genes are TRBV13 and TRBJ2-7; either TRBD1 or TRBD2 may fit D (5 bases each). CDR1 PRHDT and CDR2 FYEKMQ come from the germline V gene (reference sequence). This CDR3 contains 12 residues. Trimming took 1 base from V and 8 from J, leaving 9 bases between them. The CDR3: CASSLDTGQQYF. The CDR3 DNA is TGTGCCAGCAGCTTAGATACGGGACAGCAGTACTTC.

The chain uses TRBV27 and TRBJ2-1; 11 bases map to TRBD2. The CDR3 extends over 14 amino acids. In germline, CDR1 is MNHEY, CDR2 SMNVEV (reference sequence). The V gene end was trimmed by 8 bases and the J gene end by 7 bases; junction bases not matched to a gene: 7. This CDR3 reads CASVRLAGMNEQFF. Here the CDR3 DNA reads TGTGCCAGCGTGAGACTAGCGGGGATGAATGAGCAGTTCTTC.

The rearrangement uses TRBV20-1 and TRBJ1-1; no clear D. Per germline, CDR1 DFQATT and CDR2 SNEGSKA (reference sequence). V was clipped by 0 bases and J by 1 base, with 12 bases between them. The CDR3 is 15 residues long. CDR3 DNA: TGCAGTGCTAGAGATCTGGGTCGGACGAACACTGAAGCTTTCTTT. Protein: CSARDLGRTNTEAFF.

The V gene is TRBV6-5, the J gene TRBJ2-5; 8 bases are shared with TRBD2. V lost 2 bases, J lost 4 bases, and 6 bases stayed unmatched. This CDR3 contains 15 residues. CDR1 is MNHEY and CDR2 is SVGAGI in the germline V gene. The DNA for the CDR3 is TGTGCCAGCAGTTACACAGCGGGAGAGCGAGAGACCCAGTACTTC. Translated: CASSYTAGERETQYF.

This chain uses TRBV5-1 with TRBJ2-5; D uncertain. The germline gives CDR1 SGHRS, CDR2 YFSETQ. The CDR3 is 14 amino acids. Trimming cost V 2 bases and J 5 bases, with 13 bases left between them. The CDR3 sequence is CASSLAGSGETQYF. The CDR3 DNA sequence: TGCGCCAGCAGCTTAGCAGGCTCCGGGGAGACCCAGTACTTC.

V is TRBV6-5 and J is TRBJ2-4; D not resolved. Germline-derived CDR1 and CDR2 are MNHEY and SVGAGI. Trimming shortened V by 2 bases and J by 1 base, and 6 bases separated the two germline ends. This CDR3 contains 14 residues. In DNA form, the CDR3 reads TGTGCCAGCAGTTACGATCCGGCCAAAAACATTCAGTACTTC. Protein product: CASSYDPAKNIQYF.

This clonotype was detected a few times. This chain uses TRBV29-1 with TRBJ2-3; the D is unclear. The germline V and J ends were trimmed by 4 bases and 2 bases, with 4 bases remaining between them. The CDR3 contains 11 residues. Per the germline V gene, CDR1 is SQVTM and CDR2 is ANQGSEA. Here the CDR3 DNA reads TGCAGCGTTGCGTTCACAGATACGCAGTATTTT. The encoded protein is CSVAFTDTQYF.

This clonotype was recorded a few times. This chain links TRBV6-1 with TRBJ2-5; D is ambiguous. Germline lookup yields CDR1 MNHNS and CDR2 SASEGT. This CDR3 has 12 amino acids. Trimming took 2 bases from V and 3 from J, leaving 4 bases between them. CDR3 coding DNA: TGTGCCAGCAGTGAACGAGAAGAGACCCAGTACTTC. Its protein product is CASSEREETQYF.

The sample holds a few counts of this clonotype. V is TRBV9 and J is TRBJ2-3; D ambiguous. CDR3 size: 15 residues. Germline V gene data show CDR1 as SGDLS and CDR2 as YYNGEE. V lost 0 bases and J lost 6, with 14 bases in between. The CDR3 loop is CASSVEAVSADTQYF. The CDR3 nucleotides read TGTGCCAGCAGCGTAGAGGCGGTTTCGGCGGATACGCAGTATTTT.

The CDR3 DNA sequence: TGTGCCAGCAGTTTACGGCAGTTATACGAGCAGTACTTC. This codes for CASSLRQLYEQYF. The chain has TRBV12-3 or TRBV12-4 and TRBJ2-7; D ambiguous. CDR3 length equals 13 residues. Trimming stripped 2 bases from V and 4 bases from J, with 9 bases between.

This clonotype was seen a handful of times. The chain couples TRBV6-1 to TRBJ1-1; a weak D match, TRBD1 (5 bases). This CDR3 has 13 amino acids. Germline V lookup: CDR1 MNHNS, CDR2 SASEGT. V was pared by 1 base and J by 6 bases, with 9 bases between. The CDR3 region is CASSEVWGAEAFF. The DNA of the CDR3 is TGTGCCAGCAGTGAAGTATGGGGGGCTGAAGCTTTCTTT.

This clonotype was observed a handful of times. This sequence joins TRBV7-2 and TRBJ2-1; D perhaps matches TRBD2 (5 bases). The germline V gene encodes CDR1 SGHTA and CDR2 FQGNSA. V was shortened by 2 bases and J by 4 bases, with 18 bases between the two germline ends. The CDR3 runs 17 residues. This CDR3 reads CASSLTRRTRIYNEQFF. The DNA for the CDR3 is TGTGCCAGCAGCTTAACGAGACGGACTCGAATTTACAATGAGCAGTTCTTC.

V gene TRBV6-5 combines with J gene TRBJ1-5; TRBD1 matches at 10 bases. Germline CDR1 and CDR2: MNHEY and SVGAGI. V lost 0 bases to trimming and J lost 10 bases; unmatched junction nucleotides: 6. This CDR3 region has 15 residues. The CDR3 DNA reads as TGTGCCAGCAGTTACTCGGGGACAGGGGCCTTTCCCCAGCATTTT. Its translation is CASSYSGTGAFPQHF.

This clonotype has just a few counts. The rearrangement links TRBV9 to TRBJ2-1; 10 bases fit TRBD1. The CDR3 is made up of 15 amino acids. V lost 1 base to trimming and J lost 6 bases; unmatched junction nucleotides: 4. Germline V CDR1 and CDR2: SGDLS, YYNGEE. Here the CDR3 reads CASSVTGTGVNEQFF. The CDR3 DNA sequence: TGTGCCAGCAGCGTAACCGGGACAGGGGTCAATGAGCAGTTCTTC.

On this clonotype: Germline is not matched at one junction end, which may reflect a read error. V is TRBV6-2 or TRBV6-3 and J is TRBJ2-5; possibly TRBD2 for D (5 bases). This CDR3 is 13 amino acids long. Germline CDR1 is MNHEY and CDR2 is SVGEGT. CDR3 coding DNA: TGTGCCAGCAGTTACTCGAGTTTTGGGAGCCGTCCCTTC. The encoded protein is CASSYSSFGSRPF.